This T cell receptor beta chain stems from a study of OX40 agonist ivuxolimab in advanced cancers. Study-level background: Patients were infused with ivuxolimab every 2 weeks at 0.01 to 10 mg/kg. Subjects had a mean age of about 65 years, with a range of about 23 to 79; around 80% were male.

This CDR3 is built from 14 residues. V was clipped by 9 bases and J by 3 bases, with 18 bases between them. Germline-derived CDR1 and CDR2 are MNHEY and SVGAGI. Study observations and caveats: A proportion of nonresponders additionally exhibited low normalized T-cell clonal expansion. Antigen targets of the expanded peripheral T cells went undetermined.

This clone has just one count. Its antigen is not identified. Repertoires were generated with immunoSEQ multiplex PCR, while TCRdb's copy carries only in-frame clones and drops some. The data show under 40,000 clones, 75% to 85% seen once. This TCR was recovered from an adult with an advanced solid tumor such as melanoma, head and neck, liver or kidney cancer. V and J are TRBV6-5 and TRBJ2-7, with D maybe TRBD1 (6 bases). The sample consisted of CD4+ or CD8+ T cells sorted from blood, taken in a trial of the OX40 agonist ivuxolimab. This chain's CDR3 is CASKGQFLLYEQYF. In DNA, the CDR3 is TGTGCCAGTAAAGGACAGTTTCTCCTCTACGAGCAGTACTTC.